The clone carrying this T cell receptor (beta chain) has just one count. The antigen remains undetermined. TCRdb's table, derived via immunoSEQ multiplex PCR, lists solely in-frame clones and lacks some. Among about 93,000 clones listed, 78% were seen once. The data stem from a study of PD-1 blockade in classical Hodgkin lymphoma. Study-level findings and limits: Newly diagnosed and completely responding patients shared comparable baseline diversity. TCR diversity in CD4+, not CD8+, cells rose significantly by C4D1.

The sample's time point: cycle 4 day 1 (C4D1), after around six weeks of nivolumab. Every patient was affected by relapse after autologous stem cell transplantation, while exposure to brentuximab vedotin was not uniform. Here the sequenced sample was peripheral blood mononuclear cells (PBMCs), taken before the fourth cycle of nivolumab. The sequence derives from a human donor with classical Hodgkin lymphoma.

CDR3: CASSHRQGSNQPQHF. In DNA form, the CDR3 reads TGTGCCAGCAGCCACAGACAGGGAAGCAATCAGCCCCAGCATTTT. J is TRBJ1-5 and V is TRBV11-2, with TRBD1 matching over 7 bases. CDR3 size: 15 residues. V was clipped by 5 bases and J by 1 base; unmatched bases: 5. Germline CDR1 and CDR2: SGHAT and FQNNGV.